The clone carrying this T cell receptor (beta chain) was found many times. TCR amplification used approximately 19 PCR cycles, a constant-region primer and a V-primer adapter. TCRdb reprocessed the reads via MiXCR and lists one record per CDR3 protein. Of tens of thousands of distinct CDR3 sequences listed, approximately 10% are singletons. This sample stems from a study of low-dose radiotherapy and immunotherapy resistance in tumors. Time point given: before trial treatment. V gave up 2 bases and J gave up 8 bases; unmatched junction bases: 12. CDR1 MNHGY and CDR2 SAAAGT come from the germline V gene. The CDR3 loop spans 17 amino acids.

The chain carries TRBV6-8 and TRBJ2-1; 10 nucleotides line up with TRBD2. The specimen comprised PBMCs, sampled before treatment. The clonotype originates from a female donor with ovarian cancer. The CDR3 reads CASSYGLGAGGPYEQFF. In nucleotides, the CDR3 is TGTGCCAGCAGTTACGGCCTTGGAGCGGGGGGGCCCTATGAGCAGTTCTTC.